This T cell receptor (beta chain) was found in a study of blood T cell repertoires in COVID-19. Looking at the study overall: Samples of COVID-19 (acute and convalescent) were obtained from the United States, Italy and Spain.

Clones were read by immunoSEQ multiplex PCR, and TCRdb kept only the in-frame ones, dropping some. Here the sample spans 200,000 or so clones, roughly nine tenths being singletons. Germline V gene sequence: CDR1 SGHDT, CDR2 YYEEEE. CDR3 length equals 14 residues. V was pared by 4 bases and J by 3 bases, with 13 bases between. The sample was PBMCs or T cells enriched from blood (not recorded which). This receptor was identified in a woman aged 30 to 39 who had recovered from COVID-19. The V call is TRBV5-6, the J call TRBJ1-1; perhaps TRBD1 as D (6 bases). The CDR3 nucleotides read TGTGCCAGCAGCGCTACCGACAGGTACACTGAAGCTTTCTTT. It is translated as CASSATDRYTEAFF.